A selection of T cell receptor beta chains follows, all from one sample in a study of Ad26.COV2.S vaccination and SARS-CoV-2 variants. TCRdb's copy holds only in-frame clones and misses some; the assay was immunoSEQ multiplex PCR. The sample has roughly 400,000 clones, 75% to 90% seen once; the top ten hold under 2%. The sample consisted of peripheral blood, taken in a trial of Ad26.COV2.S vaccine versus placebo. The source of these receptors is a person aged 18-60 years who received the Ad26.COV2.S COVID-19 vaccine or a placebo. CDR3s include the opening cysteine and the closing phenylalanine or tryptophan. Some rows have no size entry. The others give once, few or many, or a class for an expanded clone.

clone_size cdr3_length v_call cdr3_aa
- 16 TRBV6-4 CASSDSGASGVNEQFF
- 12 TRBV24-1 CATRIGGNEQYF
once 14 TRBV6-2/TRBV6-3 CASSSDTSNTEAFF
- 15 TRBV9 CASSPTGYDNSPLHF
- 13 TRBV19 CASMSRGRDEQYF
- 15 TRBV19 CASSTSGSLADTQYF
- 14 TRBV30 CAWRRLADTDTQYF
- 14 TRBV30 CAWKSGRGGYEQYF
few 15 TRBV7-6 CASSLALGGNSPLHF
- 14 TRBV11-2 CASSFPGRGATQYF
once 17 TRBV28 CASRARGLAEKSNEQFF
- 16 TRBV11-2 CASSSPTSGRVNEQFF
- 15 TRBV6-4 CASSALAGPYNEQFF
once 14 TRBV11-2 CASSRTTANYGYTF
few 16 TRBV4-1 CASSQDQAGGQETQYF
- 16 TRBV6-5 CASSYSSRQGYETQYF
- 13 TRBV6-6 CASTEVGSYEQYF
- 14 TRBV10-2 CASKGTGPHAEAFF
- 15 TRBV4-2 CASSQDRFGHTEAFF
- 15 TRBV28 CASVEAVSGANVLTF
- 14 TRBV5-6 CASKTHVVPYEQYF
- 16 TRBV7-2 CASRKTSGSWTDTQYF
- 13 TRBV7-8 CASSLEGGTEAFF
- 14 TRBV9 CASSVEQQFTEAFF
- 15 TRBV5-4 CASSFGAGGTGELFF
- 14 TRBV10-1 CASSELGNTGELFF
few 15 TRBV9 CASSGGHLGNTEAFF
- 13 TRBV12-3/TRBV12-4 CASMKANSYEQYF
- 15 TRBV7-2 CASLSSGSRVDTQYF